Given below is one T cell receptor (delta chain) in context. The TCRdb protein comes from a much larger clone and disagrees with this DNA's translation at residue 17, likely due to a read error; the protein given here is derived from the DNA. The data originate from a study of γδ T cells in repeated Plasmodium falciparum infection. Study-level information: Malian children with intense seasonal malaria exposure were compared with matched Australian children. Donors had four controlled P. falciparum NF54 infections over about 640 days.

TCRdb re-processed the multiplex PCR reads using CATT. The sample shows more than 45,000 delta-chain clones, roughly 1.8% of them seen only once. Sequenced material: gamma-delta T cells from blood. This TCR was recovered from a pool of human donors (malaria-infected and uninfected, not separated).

In DNA form, the CDR3 reads TGTGCTCTTGGGGAACCTCATACCCCGGTAGGATCTTGGGTTTACTACCCTGGGGGATACGGGGCCGATAAACTCATCTTT. It is translated as CALGEPHTPVGSWVYYPGGYGADKLIF. This chain links TRDV1 with TRDJ1; 12 bases align to TRDD3. The J gene comes from matching the DNA to germline here; TCRdb lacks it. The V and J ends lost 1 base and 3 bases, in that order; junction bases with no gene match: 36. CDR3 length: 27 amino acids. The germline gives CDR1 TSWWSYY, CDR2 QGS.